This T cell receptor (beta chain) was recovered during a study of cytomegalovirus exposure and HLA in healthy donors. Study outcomes and limitations: An analysis done earlier found most TCR beta V segments productive about 87% or about 30% of the time. Sequencing depth roughly uniform across donors was assumed in presence/absence analyses. A cluster of highly shared sequence variants was likely a sequencing artifact.

PCR amplification relied on 60 Vbeta primers (plus 13 Jbeta primers). Generated by immunoSEQ multiplex PCR, the TCRdb table keeps only in-frame clones and is missing some. The sample shows under 200,000 clones, about four fifths of them seen only once. Germline CDR1 reads SGHTA; CDR2 reads FQGNSA. The CDR3 is 14 residues long. V lost 3 bases, J lost 3 bases, and 12 bases lay in between. A word on this clone: Its target is unknown.

The clonotype comes from a male donor in good health and CMV-seropositive. The V and J genes are TRBV7-2 and TRBJ2-7; weak D call: TRBD2 (7 bases). Sequencing input: PBMCs. The CDR3 protein is CASSLGGPNYEQYF. CDR3 DNA sequence: TGTGCCAGCAGCTTGGGGGGGCCGAACTACGAGCAGTACTTC. Full variable domain (remainder filled in from reference TRBV7-2 and TRBJ2-7): GAGVSQSPSNKVTEKGKDVELRCDPISGHTALYWYRQSLGQGLEFLIYFQGNSAPDKSGLPSDRFSAERTGGSVSTLTIQRTQQEDSAVYLCASSLGGPNYEQYFGPGTRLTVT.